The TCR beta chain described here comes from a study of blood T cell repertoires in COVID-19. Overall study: Specimens from acute and convalescent COVID-19 originated in the United States, Italy and Spain. From T cells, B-cell-depleted T cells, or PBMCs came the material, which was cDNA or gDNA.

The CDR3 totals 21 residues. In the original workflow: The authors estimated nucleated cell counts from reference gene primer amplification. Generated by immunoSEQ multiplex PCR, the TCRdb table keeps only in-frame clones and is missing some. The D gene and trimming were derived from the DNA, and the V and J assignments and clone size from that table. Of hundreds of thousands of clones in the sample, around 90% were seen once. The sequenced sample consisted of peripheral blood. This clonotype was obtained from a man between 65 and 85 years old with acute or convalescent COVID-19. The V call is TRBV21-1, the J call TRBJ2-6; TRBD1 is taken as the D call from the table, unchecked against the DNA. TRBV21-1 is described as a pseudogene. The CDR3 loop reads CASSKVVRDRGKSSGANVLTF. The CDR3 bases are TGTGCCAGCAGCAAAGTGGTCCGGGACAGGGGAAAGTCTTCTGGGGCCAACGTCCTGACTTTC.